What follows are 8 T cell receptor beta chains derived from one specimen sequenced in a study of T-cell reconstitution after alpha-beta-depleted transplantation in children. Library preparation (for TCRbeta) was performed with unique molecular identifiers. MiXCR, applied by TCRdb to the PCR reads, yields one record per CDR3 protein. Among 250,000 to 300,000 distinct CDR3 sequences, around a tenth were seen once, and the ten largest hold around 7.6%. The material sequenced was PBMCs, taken before TCRalphabeta/CD19-depleted stem cell transplant. These receptor sequences come from a boy in the first two years of life with acute myeloid leukemia, due to receive a stem cell transplant.

This clonotype occurred many times. The chain couples TRBV3-1 to TRBJ1-1; no definite D call. CDR1 LGHDT and CDR2 YNNKEL come from the germline V gene (reference sequence). This CDR3 contains 13 residues. V gave up 8 bases and J gave up 9 bases, with 19 bases separating them. CDR3 in amino acids: CASHSAGTLQAFF. The CDR3 bases are TGTGCCAGCCACAGCGCCGGTACCCTACAAGCTTTCTTT.

The CDR3 reads CASTLMGDTQYF. In nucleotides, the CDR3 is TGTGCCAGCACCCTGATGGGGGATACGCAGTATTTT. The chain joins TRBV12-3 or TRBV12-4 to TRBJ2-3; D remains ambiguous. This CDR3 comprises 12 residues. Trimming removed 7 bases from V and 6 bases from J, with 11 bases in between.

This clonotype was observed at least ten times. The chain combines TRBV5-1 with TRBJ1-6; tentative D call: TRBD1 (6 bases). Looked up from germline, CDR1 is SGHRS and CDR2 is YFSETQ. This CDR3 has 13 residues. The V end lost 4 bases, the J end lost 9 bases, and 11 bases lay between the germline ends. CDR3 loop: CASSQDSFSPLHF. Written as DNA, the CDR3 is TGCGCCAGCAGCCAGGACAGCTTTTCACCCCTCCACTTT. Looking up the rest from reference TRBV5-1 and TRBJ1-6 gives the full variable domain: KAGVTQTPRYLIKTRGQQVTLSCSPISGHRSVSWYQQTPGQGLQFLFEYFSETQRNKGNFPGRFSGRQFSNSRSEMNVSTLELGDSALYLCASSQDSFSPLHFGNGTRLTVT.

V is TRBV9 and J is TRBJ2-1, with TRBD2 matching 8 bases. Germline V gene sequence: CDR1 SGDLS, CDR2 YYNGEE. The trim removed 3 bases at V and 8 bases at J, leaving 4 bases unmatched. This CDR3 spans 13 amino acids. In nucleotides, the CDR3 is TGTGCCAGCAGCGGGACTAGCCTCCATGAGCAGTTCTTC. Translation: CASSGTSLHEQFF.

As regards this clonotype: A much larger clonotype is one base distant, so this may be a read error. Here the CDR3 DNA reads TGTGCCAGCATCCCCACCGGGCCTAAGGAGCAGTACTTC. The encoded protein is CASIPTGPKEQYF. The V and J genes are TRBV28 and TRBJ2-7; D is undetermined. Deletions cut 7 bases from V and 7 bases from J, with 17 bases between. The V gene's germline CDR1 is MDHEN and CDR2 SYDVKM. This CDR3 spans 13 amino acids.

This clonotype was detected many times. The chain combines TRBV7-2 with TRBJ2-7, with TRBD2 identical over 7 bases. The CDR3 extends over 14 amino acids. V lost 1 base and J lost 2; bases outside the gene matches: 2. From germline, CDR1 is SGHTA and CDR2 FQGNSA. CDR3 protein: CASSLESGTYEQYF. CDR3 bases: TGTGCCAGCAGCTTAGAAAGCGGGACCTACGAGCAGTACTTC.

This clonotype was detected ten times or more. The gene calls are TRBV28 and TRBJ2-5, with 13 bases that match TRBD2. The CDR3 runs 16 residues. The ends lost 6 bases at V and 4 bases at J; junction bases unmatched: 8. Germline loops: CDR1 MDHEN, CDR2 SYDVKM. The CDR3 DNA sequence: TGTGCCAGCAGCCCCGCACTAGCGGGGGGGCCAGAGACCCAGTACTTC. Translating gives CASSPALAGGPETQYF.

This rearrangement joins TRBV7-3 to TRBJ2-7, with D possibly TRBD2 on 5 matching bases. Germline V gene sequence: CDR1 SGHTA, CDR2 FQGTGA. The CDR3 totals 15 residues. Trimming stripped 1 base from V and 3 bases from J, with 13 bases between. The CDR3 nucleotides read TGTGCCAGCAGCTTAAGCGGAGGATCCGACTACGAGCAGTACTTC. Its translation: CASSLSGGSDYEQYF.